This T cell receptor beta chain comes out of a study of shared clonotypes between healthy human individuals. Study at large: Three men and two women, aged 18 to 49, were donors.

Looked up from germline, CDR1 is ENHRY and CDR2 is SYGVKD. CDR3 length: 15 amino acids. Trimming pared 7 bases from V and 3 bases from J, leaving 17 bases between. The study separated CD4+ cells into CD45RA+ naive and CD45RA-negative memory subsets. Each subset's genomic DNA was shared equally among a number of immunoSEQ plates. Clones were sequenced by immunoSEQ multiplex PCR, and TCRdb holds only the in-frame ones, with some missing. The sample holds 2 million to 2.5 million clones, 85% to 95% seen once. Sequencing used naive CD4+ T cells from PBMCs. As to subset: CD45RA+ positively selected. This clonotype was sampled from a young man in good health. Some clones in this sample may be carry-over from other donors' samples. V and J are TRBV10-3 and TRBJ2-3; D may correspond to TRBD1 or TRBD2 (6 bases each). Written as DNA, the CDR3 is TGTGCCATCATAGAATCCGGGGGCGGTACAGATACGCAGTATTTT. Translation gives CAIIESGGGTDTQYF.